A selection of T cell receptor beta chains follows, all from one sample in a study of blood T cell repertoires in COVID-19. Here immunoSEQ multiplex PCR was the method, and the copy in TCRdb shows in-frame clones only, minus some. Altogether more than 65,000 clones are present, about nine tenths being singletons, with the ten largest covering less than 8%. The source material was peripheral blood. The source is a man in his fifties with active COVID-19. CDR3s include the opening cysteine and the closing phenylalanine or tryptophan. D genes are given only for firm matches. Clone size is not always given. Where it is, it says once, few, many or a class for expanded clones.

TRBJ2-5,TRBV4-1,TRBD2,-,TGCGCCAGCAGCCCCAGGGAGGGGTTCGGAGAGACCCAGTACTTC,CASSPREGFGETQYF
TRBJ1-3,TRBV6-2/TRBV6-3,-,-,TGTGCCAGCAGTCCATTCGACAGATCCTCTGGAAACACCATATATTTT,CASSPFDRSSGNTIYF
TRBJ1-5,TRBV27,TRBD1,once,TGTGCCAGCAGTTATTACAGGGGAGGTCAGCCCCAGCATTTT,CASSYYRGGQPQHF
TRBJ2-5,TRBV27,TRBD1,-,TGTGCCAGCAGTAAAACAGGGGGCTGGGAGACCCAGTACTTC,CASSKTGGWETQYF
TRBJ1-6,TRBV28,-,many,TGTGCCAGCACCAAAACGACCGGGGAACTGTCACCCCTCCACTTT,CASTKTTGELSPLHF
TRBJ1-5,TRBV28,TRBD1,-,TGTGCCAGCAGTTTCCGCAGGGGGGCCAATCAGCCCCAGCATTTT,CASSFRRGANQPQHF
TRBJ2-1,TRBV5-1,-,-,TGCGCCAGCAGTTCCCTGGGAGGTAACAATGAGCAGTTCTTC,CASSSLGGNNEQFF
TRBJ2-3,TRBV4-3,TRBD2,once,TGCGCCAGCAGCCTCGGGACTAGTCAGAGCACAGATACGCAGTATTTT,CASSLGTSQSTDTQYF
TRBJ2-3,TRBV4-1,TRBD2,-,TGCGCCAGCAGCCAAACTAGCGGGAGACCAGATACGCAGTATTTT,CASSQTSGRPDTQYF
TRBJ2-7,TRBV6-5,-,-,TGTGCCAGCAGCACTGAACGGACAGACTCCTACGAGCAGTACTTC,CASSTERTDSYEQYF
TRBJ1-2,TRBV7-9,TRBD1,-,TGTGCCAGCAGCTTAGTGGCGACAGGGCAGACCTACACCTTC,CASSLVATGQTYTF
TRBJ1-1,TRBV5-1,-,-,TGCGCCAGCAGCTTGGAGACAGAGAACACTGAAGCTTTCTTT,CASSLETENTEAFF
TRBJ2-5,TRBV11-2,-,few,TGTGCCAGCAGCCCTAGGAGGACAGTCCAAGAGACCCAGTACTTC,CASSPRRTVQETQYF
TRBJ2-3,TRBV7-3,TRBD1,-,TGTGCCAGCAGCTTAACCATTTCCGTGGCCCAGGGGGCGTCATTTTTGGCCACAGATACGCAGTATTTT,CASSLTISVAQGASFLATDTQYF
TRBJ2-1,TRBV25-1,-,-,TGTGCCAGCAGTGAATGGGAGGGGTTCAGGGGATCGAATGAGCAGTTCTTC,CASSEWEGFRGSNEQFF
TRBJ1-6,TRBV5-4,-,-,TGTGCCAGCAGCTTGGGAGGCGGAAACAATTCACCCCTCCACTTT,CASSLGGGNNSPLHF
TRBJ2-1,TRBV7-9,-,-,TGTGCCAGCAGCTTAGTATCCACTCCGCAGTTCTTC,CASSLVSTPQFF
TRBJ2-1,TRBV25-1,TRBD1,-,TGTGCCAGCAGTGAACACCTGAGGGGGCGCGATGAGCAGTTCTTC,CASSEHLRGRDEQFF